These 17 T cell receptor beta chains share one sample of origin, sequenced in a study of blood T cell repertoires in COVID-19. Sequencing was performed with immunoSEQ multiplex PCR; in TCRdb, only in-frame clones are kept and a portion is missing. The sample includes 25,000 to 35,000 clones, over 75% of them seen just once. The sequenced sample consisted of peripheral blood. The receptors were gathered from a man in his fifties or sixties with COVID-19, enrolled during active disease.

This CDR3 is CASSQFSGQYYEQYF. The CDR3 DNA reads TGTGCCAGCAGCCAATTTTCGGGACAGTATTACGAGCAGTACTTC. V and J are TRBV4-2 and TRBJ2-7, with 7 bases aligning to TRBD1. Trimming cost V 2 bases and J 4 bases; bases outside gene matches: 8. The CDR3 has 15 residues. The germline CDR1 and CDR2 sequences are LGHNA and YNFKEQ.

The chain recombines TRBV6-5 with TRBJ2-3, with D perhaps TRBD2 (5 bases). In germline, CDR1 is MNHEY, CDR2 SVGAGI. The V and J ends lost 2 bases and 14 bases respectively, with 20 bases between them. The CDR3 has 14 amino acids. CDR3 bases: TGTGCCAGCAGTTACGGTTCTGGGAGCAACGGCCTGTATTTT. It yields the protein CASSYGSGSNGLYF.

The genes are TRBV12-3 or TRBV12-4 and TRBJ1-1; possible D gene TRBD1, 5 bases. The CDR3 is made up of 12 amino acids. Trimming shortened V by 5 bases and J by 8 bases, and 12 bases separated the two germline ends. The CDR3 DNA sequence: TGTGCCAGCAGTCCCAATGGGGGGGAAGCTTTCTTT. Its translation is CASSPNGGEAFF.

The chain combines TRBV30 with TRBJ2-6; 7 bases line up with TRBD1. Germline CDR1 is GTSNPN and CDR2 is SVGIG (reference sequence). V gave up 3 bases and J gave up 4 bases; unmatched junction bases: 6. The length of the CDR3 is 15 residues. In DNA form, the CDR3 reads TGTGCCTGGAGATCGACAGGGACAGGGGCCAACGTCCTGACTTTC. Its translation is CAWRSTGTGANVLTF.

The chain is built from TRBV6-1 and TRBJ1-2, with unresolved D. Germline V gene lookup returns CDR1 MNHNS and CDR2 SASEGT. This CDR3 contains 12 residues. Trimming left V 1 base short and J 8 bases short, with 8 bases between. The CDR3 reads CASSEVVGGYTF. CDR3 nucleotides: TGTGCCAGCAGTGAAGTCGTTGGCGGCTACACCTTC.

This chain uses TRBV29-1 with TRBJ1-3; D is unclear. CDR3 length: 13 amino acids. Trimming took off 4 bases at V and 1 base at J, with 8 bases between the two ends. CDR1 SQVTM and CDR2 ANQGSEA come from the germline V gene. CDR3 residues: CSVGTGSGNTIYF. CDR3 sequence (DNA): TGCAGCGTTGGGACGGGGTCTGGAAACACCATATATTTT.

This clone was counted a single time. Written as DNA, the CDR3 is TGTGCCAGCAACCAGAGGGGGCGACAATACGAGCAGTACTTC. This translates into CASNQRGRQYEQYF. This chain connects TRBV27 to TRBJ2-7; 7 bases fit TRBD1. Germline trimming cut 7 bases from V and 4 bases from J; bases unmatched to any gene: 10. The CDR3 sequence is 14 residues long. Germline assignment: CDR1 MNHEY and CDR2 SMNVEV (reference sequence).

The V gene is TRBV9, the J gene TRBJ2-6; TRBD1 is a possible D gene (6 bases). This CDR3 comprises 16 residues. The V end was cut by 3 bases, the J end by 4 bases, with 14 bases between. Germline V gives CDR1 SGDLS, CDR2 YYNGEE. The CDR3 DNA sequence: TGTGCCAGCAGCGGCAACAGGGATGGCGGGGCCAACGTCCTGACTTTC. Translated: CASSGNRDGGANVLTF.

The genes are TRBV3-1 (or the pseudogene TRBV3-2) and TRBJ2-7, with TRBD2 matching over 7 bases. The germline V gene has CDR1 LGHDT and CDR2 YNNKEL (reference sequence). The J segment lost 0 bases and the V segment lost 3 bases, leaving 8 bases of the junction unmatched. The CDR3 is made up of 16 amino acids. The CDR3 DNA sequence: TGTGCCAGCAGCCAGGGTGGCGGGAGAAACTCCTACGAGCAGTACTTC. Translation: CASSQGGGRNSYEQYF.

This clone was counted a single time. This sequence joins TRBV15 and TRBJ1-2; possible D gene TRBD1, 5 bases. The CDR3 is 14 residues long. Germline loops: CDR1 LNHNV, CDR2 YYDKDF (reference sequence). V was clipped by 0 bases and J by 4 bases, with 9 bases between them. In DNA form, the CDR3 reads TGTGCCACCAGCAGAGACCAGGGAACCTATGGCTACACCTTC. Its translation: CATSRDQGTYGYTF.

V and J are TRBV30 and TRBJ2-1, with 9 bases identical to TRBD1. The CDR3 totals 12 residues. CDR1 GTSNPN and CDR2 SVGIG come from the germline V gene (reference sequence). The V and J ends lost 0 bases and 15 bases, in that order; junction bases with no gene match: 6. The CDR3 nucleotides read TGTGCCTGGAGTGTACAGGGGGCTGTGCCGTTCTTC. Its protein product is CAWSVQGAVPFF.

The V call is TRBV5-1, the J call TRBJ1-2, with TRBD1 matching over 10 bases. CDR1 SGHRS and CDR2 YFSETQ come from the germline V gene. V was pared by 0 bases and J by 2 bases, with 1 base of the junction left unmatched. The CDR3 runs to 15 residues. As DNA, the CDR3 is TGCGCCAGCAGCTTGGAGACAGGGGGCAACTATGGCTACACCTTC. Its protein is CASSLETGGNYGYTF.

The chain carries TRBV5-1 and TRBJ2-1; TRBD2 matches 7 bases. The junction had 3 bases not matched to a gene; V was cut back by 6 bases and J by 3 bases. CDR3 length: 13 amino acids. Germline V gene lookup returns CDR1 SGHRS and CDR2 YFSETQ. The CDR3 nucleotides are TGCGCCAGCAAAGCGGGAAGCTACAATGAGCAGTTCTTC. Encoded protein: CASKAGSYNEQFF.

This chain connects TRBV10-3 to TRBJ2-6; tentatively, D is TRBD1 (5 bases). Germline CDR1 is ENHRY and CDR2 is SYGVKD. The ends were cut back, 4 bases at V and 0 bases at J, with 16 bases in the middle. The CDR3 covers 18 residues. CDR3 amino acids: CAISAEQVSFSGANVLTF. CDR3 bases: TGTGCCATCAGTGCGGAACAGGTCTCCTTCTCTGGGGCCAACGTCCTGACTTTC.

This chain joins TRBV4-3 and TRBJ1-5; D uncertain. V was clipped by 0 bases and J by 6 bases, with 9 bases between them. Germline CDR1 is LGHNA and CDR2 is YSLEER. The CDR3 is made up of 14 amino acids. CDR3 DNA: TGCGCCAGCAGCCAAGATCGGGGAATTCAGCCCCAGCATTTT. Residues: CASSQDRGIQPQHF.

The chain links TRBV11-2 to TRBJ1-3; no definite D call. V was pared by 5 bases and J by 1 base, with 12 bases between. CDR1 is SGHAT, CDR2 FQNNGV, per germline. CDR3 length: 15 residues. This chain's CDR3 is CASSINSNSGNTIYF. Here the CDR3 DNA reads TGTGCCAGCAGCATCAACAGTAATTCTGGAAACACCATATATTTT.

The chain combines TRBV15 with TRBJ2-1, with D possibly matching TRBD2 (5 bases). CDR1 LNHNV and CDR2 YYDKDF come from the germline V gene (reference sequence). There are 17 residues in the CDR3. Trimming removed 3 bases at V and 5 bases at J, with 20 bases between. The CDR3 sequence is CATSRPLGSGGHNEQFF. As DNA, the CDR3 is TGTGCCACCAGCAGGCCCCTCGGAAGCGGAGGACACAATGAGCAGTTCTTC.